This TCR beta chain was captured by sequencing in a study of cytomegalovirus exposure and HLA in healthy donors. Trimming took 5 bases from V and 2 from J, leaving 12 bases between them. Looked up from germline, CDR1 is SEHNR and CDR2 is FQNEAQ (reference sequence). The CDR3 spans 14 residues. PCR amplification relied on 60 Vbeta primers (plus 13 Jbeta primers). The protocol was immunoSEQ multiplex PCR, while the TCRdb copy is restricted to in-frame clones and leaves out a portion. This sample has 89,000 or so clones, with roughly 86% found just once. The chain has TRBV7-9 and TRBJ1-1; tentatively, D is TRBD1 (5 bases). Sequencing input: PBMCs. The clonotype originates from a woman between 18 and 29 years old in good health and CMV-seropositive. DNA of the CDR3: TGTGCCAGCAGCCTTACAGGTACCAACACTGAAGCTTTCTTT. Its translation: CASSLTGTNTEAFF. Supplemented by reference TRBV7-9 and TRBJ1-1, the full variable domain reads DTGVSQNPRHKITKRGQNVTFRCDPISEHNRLYWYRQTLGQGPEFLTYFQNEAQLEKSRLLSDRFSAERPKGSFSTLEIQRTEQGDSAMYLCASSLTGTNTEAFFGQGTRLTVV.